The 14 T cell receptor beta chains given below trace back to one sample, sequenced in a study of cytomegalovirus exposure and HLA in healthy donors. The PCR made use of 60 Vbeta and 13 Jbeta primers. The method was immunoSEQ multiplex PCR; TCRdb's version includes in-frame clones alone and lacks a portion of them. The table shows 65,000 to 85,000 clones, with around 9.1% occurring only once. Material: PBMCs. These receptors were taken from a man aged 55 to 70 in good health and CMV-seropositive.

This clone was seen more than once but under ten times. This rearrangement joins TRBV5-4 to TRBJ2-5; 8 bases map to TRBD2. The V gene end was trimmed by 4 bases and the J gene end by 3 bases; junction bases not matched to a gene: 5. The germline CDR1 and CDR2 sequences are SGHNT and YYREEE (reference sequence). The CDR3 is made up of 14 amino acids. The CDR3 protein is CASSQAGVKETQYF. The CDR3 DNA follows: TGTGCCAGCAGCCAAGCGGGAGTGAAAGAGACCCAGTACTTC.

The chain uses TRBV11-3 and TRBJ2-5, with a weak D call TRBD2 (5 bases). The germline CDR1 and CDR2 sequences are SGHNT and YENEEA. CDR3 length: 16 amino acids. Trimming left V 2 bases short and J 2 bases short, with 15 bases between. This CDR3 reads CASSLPSRERQETQYF. As DNA, the CDR3 is TGTGCCAGCAGCTTACCCTCGAGGGAAAGGCAAGAGACCCAGTACTTC.

The chain joins TRBV19 to TRBJ1-1; no firm D call. The ends were cut back, 5 bases at V and 5 bases at J, with 9 bases in the middle. Germline CDR1 is LNHDA and CDR2 is SQIVND (reference sequence). The CDR3 runs 12 residues. The CDR3 DNA reads TGTGCCAGTAGTTACTTGAGGACTGAAGCTTTCTTT. Translated, it gives CASSYLRTEAFF.

This chain links TRBV5-8 with TRBJ2-7; D gene unclear. The CDR3 covers 15 residues. Germline CDR1 SGHTS, CDR2 YDEGEE. Trimming removed 1 base from V and 4 bases from J, with 15 bases in between. The CDR3 here is CASSLYQASTYEQYF. In nucleotides, the CDR3 is TGTGCCAGCAGCTTGTACCAGGCAAGTACTTACGAGCAGTACTTC.

A few counts support this clone. The chain links TRBV14 to TRBJ1-6; TRBD1 might be the D (5 bases). Trimming took 0 bases from V and 5 from J, leaving 8 bases between them. This CDR3 contains 15 residues. The germline gives CDR1 SGHDN, CDR2 FVKESK. The CDR3 sequence: CASSQEGLHNSPLHF. The CDR3 nucleotides read TGTGCCAGCAGCCAAGAGGGACTCCATAATTCACCCCTCCACTTT.

The sample holds one count of this clone. The chain recombines TRBV19 with TRBJ1-2, with 8 bases identical to TRBD1. With V trimmed by 5 bases and J by 4 bases, 9 bases remained unmatched. CDR1 is LNHDA and CDR2 is SQIVND in the germline V gene (reference sequence). The CDR3 loop spans 15 amino acids. For the CDR3, the DNA is TGTGCCAGTAGTTCTAAGGACAGGGCACCCTATGGCTACACCTTC. It encodes CASSSKDRAPYGYTF. The whole variable domain, filled in from reference TRBV19 and TRBJ1-2, reads DGGITQSPKYLFRKEGQNVTLSCEQNLNHDAMYWYRQDPGQGLRLIYYSQIVNDFQKGDIAEGYSVSREKKESFPLTVTSAQKNPTAFYLCASSSKDRAPYGYTFGSGTRLTVV.

The V and J genes are TRBV7-9 and TRBJ2-1; 7 bases line up with TRBD2. After removal of 1 base from V and 4 bases from J, the junction contained 4 bases not matched to a gene. The CDR3 runs 15 residues. Germline-derived CDR1 and CDR2 are SEHNR and FQNEAQ (reference sequence). The CDR3 sequence is CASSLELAEYNEQFF. The CDR3 nucleotides read TGTGCCAGCAGCTTAGAGCTAGCGGAATACAATGAGCAGTTCTTC.

The chain couples TRBV9 to TRBJ2-5; 7 nucleotides agree with TRBD2. Germline V CDR1 and CDR2: SGDLS, YYNGEE. This CDR3 is 16 amino acids long. Trimming cost V 0 bases and J 5 bases; bases outside gene matches: 10. The CDR3 DNA is TGTGCCAGCAGCGTAGAGGTGGCGGGGGATGAGGAGACCCAGTACTTC. This sequence encodes CASSVEVAGDEETQYF.

J is TRBJ2-1 and V is TRBV19, with 7 bases aligning to TRBD2. The CDR3 spans 15 residues. V dropped 6 bases and J dropped 0; count of bases not matched to a gene: 5. Germline loops: CDR1 LNHDA, CDR2 SQIVND (reference sequence). The CDR3 region is CASRNLAASYNEQFF. CDR3 bases: TGTGCCAGTAGGAACCTAGCGGCCTCCTACAATGAGCAGTTCTTC.

V and J are TRBV10-2 and TRBJ2-7; TRBD2 agrees at 8 bases. Trimming removed 6 bases from V and 6 bases from J; junction bases left unmatched: 10. Germline values: CDR1 WSHSY, CDR2 SAAADI. The CDR3 runs 14 residues. The CDR3 loop reads CASSPGLVIAEQYF. For the CDR3, the DNA is TGCGCCAGCAGCCCGGGACTAGTAATTGCCGAGCAGTACTTC.

CDR3 loop: CASSGADSYEQYV. CDR3 in DNA: TGTGCCAGCTCGGGGGCAGATTCCTACGAGCAGTACGTC. The J gene is TRBJ2-7, the V gene TRBV18; a possible D gene is TRBD1 (6 bases). Germline CDR1 KGHSH, CDR2 LQKENI. V was shortened by 6 bases and J by 1 base, with 10 bases between the two germline ends. This CDR3 contains 13 residues.

This clone has a handful of counts. The chain recombines TRBV5-4 with TRBJ2-3; 13 nucleotides agree with TRBD2. Germline CDR1 SGHNT, CDR2 YYREEE (reference sequence). The length of the CDR3 is 17 residues. The trim removed 2 bases at V and 6 bases at J, leaving 9 bases unmatched. The CDR3 is CASSFGTSGTRGDTQYF. DNA for the CDR3: TGTGCCAGCAGCTTCGGGACTAGCGGGACCCGGGGGGATACGCAGTATTTT.

The V gene is TRBV5-1, the J gene TRBJ2-5; D is undetermined. The CDR3 extends over 13 amino acids. Germline V gives CDR1 SGHRS, CDR2 YFSETQ. V dropped 3 bases and J dropped 1 base, with 7 bases sitting between them. CDR3 residues: CASSWSLQETQYF. CDR3 DNA sequence: TGCGCCAGCAGCTGGAGCCTCCAAGAGACCCAGTACTTC.

This clone was seen only a few times. In DNA form, the CDR3 reads TGTGCCAGTAGTCCAAGGACAGGGAACACAGATACGCAGTATTTT. This translates into CASSPRTGNTDTQYF. The J gene is TRBJ2-3, the V gene TRBV19, with 8 positions matching TRBD1. The length of the CDR3 is 15 residues. CDR1 and CDR2 (germline): LNHDA, SQIVND (reference sequence). Germline trimming cut 5 bases from V and 2 bases from J; bases unmatched to any gene: 6.